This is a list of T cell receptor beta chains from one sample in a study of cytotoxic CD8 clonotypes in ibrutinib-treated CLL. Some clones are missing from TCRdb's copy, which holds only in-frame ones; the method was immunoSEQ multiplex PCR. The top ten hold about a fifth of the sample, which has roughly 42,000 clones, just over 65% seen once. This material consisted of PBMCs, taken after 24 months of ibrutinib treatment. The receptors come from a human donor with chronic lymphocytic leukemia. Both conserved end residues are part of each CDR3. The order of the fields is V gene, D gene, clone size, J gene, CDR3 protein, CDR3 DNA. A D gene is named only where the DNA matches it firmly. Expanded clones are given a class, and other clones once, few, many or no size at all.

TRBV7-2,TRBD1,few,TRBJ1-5,CASSLGQRAQPQHF,TGTGCCAGCAGCTTGGGACAGAGGGCTCAGCCCCAGCATTTT
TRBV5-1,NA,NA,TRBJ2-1,CASSPEAGLYNEQFF,TGCGCCAGCAGCCCGGAAGCAGGACTATACAATGAGCAGTTCTTC
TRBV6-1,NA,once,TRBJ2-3,CASSAQLTDTQYF,TGTGCCAGCAGTGCCCAGCTCACAGATACGCAGTATTTT
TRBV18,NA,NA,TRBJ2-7,CASSPVEGFSYEQYF,TGTGCCAGCTCACCAGTGGAGGGATTCTCCTACGAGCAGTACTTC
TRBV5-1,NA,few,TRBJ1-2,CASSLVDGSYGYTF,TGCGCCAGCAGCTTGGTAGACGGTAGCTATGGCTACACCTTC
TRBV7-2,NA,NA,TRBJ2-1,CASSALTSTLSYNEQFF,TGTGCCAGCAGCGCGCTAACTAGCACTCTCTCTTACAATGAGCAGTTCTTC
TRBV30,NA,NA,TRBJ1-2,CAWSLVGGPGGYTF,TGTGCCTGGAGTTTAGTGGGGGGTCCGGGTGGCTACACCTTC
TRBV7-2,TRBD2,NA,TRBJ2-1,CASRGLAGSSYNEQFF,TGTGCCAGCAGAGGACTAGCGGGAAGCTCCTACAATGAGCAGTTCTTC
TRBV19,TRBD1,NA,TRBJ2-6,CASSVQGAGANVLTF,TGTGCCAGTAGTGTACAGGGGGCTGGGGCCAACGTCCTGACTTTC
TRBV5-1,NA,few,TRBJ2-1,CASIRGLADNEQFF,TGCGCCAGCATCCGGGGACTTGCCGACAATGAGCAGTTCTTC
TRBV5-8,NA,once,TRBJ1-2,CASTLWQGGGYTF,TGTGCCAGCACCCTGTGGCAGGGAGGTGGCTACACCTTC
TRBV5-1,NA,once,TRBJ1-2,CASSSRPGPYGYTF,TGCGCCAGCAGCTCCCGTCCAGGACCCTATGGCTACACCTTC
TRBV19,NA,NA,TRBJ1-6,CASAFTRTTYNSPLHF,TGTGCCAGTGCCTTCACCAGGACCACCTATAATTCACCCCTCCACTTT
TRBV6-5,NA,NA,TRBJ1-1,CASSYSMYTEAFF,TGTGCCAGCAGTTACTCGATGTACACTGAAGCTTTCTTT
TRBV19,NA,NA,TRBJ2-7,CASSRGGLYEQYF,TGTGCCAGTAGTCGCGGGGGCCTCTACGAGCAGTACTTC
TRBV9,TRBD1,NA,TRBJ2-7,CASSSGQGYEQYF,TGTGCCAGCAGCTCGGGACAGGGTTACGAGCAGTACTTC
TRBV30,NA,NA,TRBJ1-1,CAWSDQRAFF,TGTGCCTGGAGTGATCAGAGAGCTTTCTTT
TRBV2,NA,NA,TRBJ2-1,CASSYDRSSYNEQFF,TGTGCCAGCAGCTACGACAGGAGCTCCTACAATGAGCAGTTCTTC
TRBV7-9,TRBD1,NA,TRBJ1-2,CASSLPGQGDYGYTF,TGTGCCAGCAGCTTACCGGGACAGGGGGACTATGGCTACACCTTC
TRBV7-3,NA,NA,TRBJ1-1,CASRSAGRHEAFF,TGTGCCAGCAGATCCGCCGGCAGACATGAAGCTTTCTTT
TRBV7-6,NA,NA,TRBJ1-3,CASSLHSIGNTIYF,TGTGCCAGCAGCTTACACTCTATTGGAAACACCATATATTTT
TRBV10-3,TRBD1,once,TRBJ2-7,CATGQVSYEQYF,TGTGCCACGGGACAGGTCTCCTACGAGCAGTACTTC
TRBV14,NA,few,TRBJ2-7,CASSQNAGAGQRSSYEQYF,TGTGCCAGCAGCCAAAATGCCGGCGCGGGGCAAAGGAGCTCCTACGAGCAGTACTTC
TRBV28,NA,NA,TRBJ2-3,CASTVHRGTDTQYF,TGTGCCAGCACCGTACACAGGGGCACAGATACGCAGTATTTT
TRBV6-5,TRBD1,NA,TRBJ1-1,CASSAGTAITEAFF,TGTGCCAGCAGCGCCGGGACAGCGATAACTGAAGCTTTCTTT
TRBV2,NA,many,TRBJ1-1,CASSLTVGAFF,TGTGCCAGCAGCCTGACAGTGGGGGCTTTCTTT
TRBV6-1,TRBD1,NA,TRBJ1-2,CASRHAGGSYGYTF,TGTGCCAGCAGACATGCAGGGGGCAGCTATGGCTACACCTTC
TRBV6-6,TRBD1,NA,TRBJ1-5,CASSKDRGRDQPQHF,TGTGCCAGCAGCAAAGACAGGGGTAGGGATCAGCCCCAGCATTTT
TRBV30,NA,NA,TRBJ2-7,CAWSVQRVEQYF,TGTGCCTGGAGTGTACAAAGGGTCGAGCAGTACTTC
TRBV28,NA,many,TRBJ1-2,CASSFWVGGYTF,TGTGCCAGCAGTTTCTGGGTAGGTGGCTACACCTTC
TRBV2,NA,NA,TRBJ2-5,CASSAGWAGKETQYF,TGTGCCAGCAGTGCGGGTTGGGCGGGCAAAGAGACCCAGTACTTC
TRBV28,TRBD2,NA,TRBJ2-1,CASSLTSGRTSINVFF,TGTGCCAGCAGTCTCACTAGCGGGAGGACATCTATTAACGTGTTCTTC
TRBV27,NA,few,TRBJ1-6,CASSFSQRGAGANSPLHF,TGTGCCAGCAGTTTTTCCCAACGGGGGGCAGGGGCTAATTCACCCCTCCACTTT
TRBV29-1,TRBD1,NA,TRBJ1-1,CSAGGGRGVSEAFF,TGCAGCGCAGGGGGCGGAAGGGGGGTGTCTGAAGCTTTCTTT
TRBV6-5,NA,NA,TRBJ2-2,CASGWAGELFF,TGTGCCAGTGGATGGGCCGGGGAGCTGTTTTTT
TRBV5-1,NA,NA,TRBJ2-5,CASSTEVETQYF,TGCGCCAGCAGCACGGAGGTAGAGACCCAGTACTTC
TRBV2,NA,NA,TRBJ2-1,CASSGVPQRPDQYNEQFF,TGTGCCAGCAGTGGGGTGCCCCAACGGCCAGATCAGTACAATGAGCAGTTCTTC
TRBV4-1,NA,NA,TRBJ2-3,CASRAGMTTDTQYF,TGCGCCAGCAGAGCAGGGATGACCACAGATACGCAGTATTTT
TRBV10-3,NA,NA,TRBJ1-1,CAISESGFTGFLNTEAFF,TGTGCCATCAGTGAGTCGGGATTTACAGGGTTTTTGAACACTGAAGCTTTCTTT
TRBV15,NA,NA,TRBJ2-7,CATSRDSYEQYF,TGTGCCACCAGCAGAGACTCCTACGAGCAGTACTTC
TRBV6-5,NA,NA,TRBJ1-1,CASRTEARLRAEAFF,TGTGCCAGCCGCACGGAGGCCAGGTTGAGAGCTGAAGCTTTCTTT
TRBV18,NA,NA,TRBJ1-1,CASSLHRMNTEAFF,TGTGCCAGCTCACTTCACCGGATGAACACTGAAGCTTTCTTT
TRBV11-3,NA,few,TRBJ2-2,CASSRWGQSVGGELFF,TGTGCCAGTTCAAGGTGGGGGCAGTCCGTCGGCGGGGAGCTGTTTTTT
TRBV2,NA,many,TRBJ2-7,CASSAEDGYEQYF,TGTGCCAGCAGTGCTGAGGACGGCTACGAGCAGTACTTC
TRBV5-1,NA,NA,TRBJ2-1,CATRGGRGPWDEQFF,TGCGCCACCCGAGGGGGGCGGGGACCCTGGGATGAGCAGTTCTTC
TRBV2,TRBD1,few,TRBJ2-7,CASSDPGQSYEQYF,TGTGCCAGCAGCGACCCGGGACAGTCCTACGAGCAGTACTTC
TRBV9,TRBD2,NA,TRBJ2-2,CASSHQLAGMGAGELFF,TGTGCCAGCAGCCACCAACTAGCGGGGATGGGTGCCGGGGAGCTGTTTTTT
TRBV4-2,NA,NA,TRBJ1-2,CASSQHGSNRGGSVHYGYTF,TGTGCCAGCAGCCAACATGGATCCAACCGGGGGGGTTCGGTTCACTATGGCTACACCTTC